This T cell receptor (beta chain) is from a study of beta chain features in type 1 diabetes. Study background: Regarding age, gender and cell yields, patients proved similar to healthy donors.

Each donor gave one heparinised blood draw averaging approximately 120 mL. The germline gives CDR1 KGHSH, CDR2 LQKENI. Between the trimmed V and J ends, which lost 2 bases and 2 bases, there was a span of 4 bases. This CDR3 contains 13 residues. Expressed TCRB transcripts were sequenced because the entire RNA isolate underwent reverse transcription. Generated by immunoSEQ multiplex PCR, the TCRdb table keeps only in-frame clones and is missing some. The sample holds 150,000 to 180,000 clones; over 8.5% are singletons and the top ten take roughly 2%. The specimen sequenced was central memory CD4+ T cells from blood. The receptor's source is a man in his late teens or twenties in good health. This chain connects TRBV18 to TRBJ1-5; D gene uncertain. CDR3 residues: CASSPGGNQPQHF. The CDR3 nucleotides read TGTGCCAGCTCACCAGGGGGCAATCAGCCCCAGCATTTT. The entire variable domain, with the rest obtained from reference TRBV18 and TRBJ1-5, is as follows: NAGVMQNPRHLVRRRGQEARLRCSPMKGHSHVYWYRQLPEEGLKFMVYLQKENIIDESGMPKERFSAEFPKEGPSILRIQQVVRGDSAAYFCASSPGGNQPQHFGDGTRLSIL.